This T cell receptor beta chain was sequenced for a study of blood T cell repertoires in COVID-19. The authors' processing: Reference gene primer amplification in the assay estimated nucleated cell counts. Profiled with immunoSEQ multiplex PCR; TCRdb holds only in-frame clones, not every one. That table is the source of V, J and clone size, and D and trimming were worked out from the DNA. The sample shows approximately 57,000 clones, more than 75% of them seen only once. The V and J ends lost 2 bases and 15 bases respectively, with 20 bases between them. The CDR3 consists of 14 residues. Germline V lookup: CDR1 LGHNA, CDR2 YNFKEQ.

The sequenced material came from peripheral blood. The sequence was collected from a man aged 50 to 59 with acute or convalescent COVID-19. The gene calls are TRBV4-2 and TRBJ2-1; D may be TRBD2 (6 bases). The CDR3 loop is CASSQLLAQPVPFF. CDR3 coding DNA: TGTGCCAGCAGCCAATTGCTAGCGCAGCCAGTTCCGTTCTTC.